This is a list of T cell receptor beta chains from one sample in a study of shared clonotypes between healthy human individuals. TCRdb's table, derived via immunoSEQ multiplex PCR, lists solely in-frame clones and lacks some. This sample has 450,000 to 500,000 clones, with around four fifths found just once. The source material was PBMCs. The receptors derive from a woman aged 40 to 50 in good health. Some clones in this sample may be carry-over from other donors' samples. CDR3s include the opening cysteine and the closing phenylalanine or tryptophan. D genes are given only for firm matches. Clone sizes are given selectively: once, few, many, or a class where the clone is expanded.

clone size,CDR3 length,V gene,D gene,J gene,CDR3 protein,CDR3 DNA
NA,12,TRBV28,NA,TRBJ1-5,CATLMGGQPQHF,TGTGCCACCCTGATGGGGGGACAGCCCCAGCATTTT
NA,13,TRBV11-2,NA,TRBJ1-6,CASSSVGVSPLHF,TGTGCCAGCAGCTCAGTGGGGGTCTCACCCCTCCACTTT
many,13,TRBV5-5,NA,TRBJ1-1,CASTRTEYTEAFF,TGTGCCAGCACCCGGACCGAGTACACTGAAGCTTTCTTT
NA,17,TRBV6-1,NA,TRBJ2-1,CASSDALLPAGYNEQFF,TGTGCCAGCAGTGACGCGTTACTCCCGGCGGGGTACAATGAGCAGTTCTTC
NA,19,TRBV7-7,TRBD1,TRBJ1-1,CASSFYRGQHQGWNTEAFF,TGTGCCAGCAGCTTTTACAGGGGACAACACCAGGGTTGGAACACTGAAGCTTTCTTT
once,17,TRBV21-1,NA,TRBJ2-2,CASSRTGTADFSGELFF,TGTGCCAGCAGCCGGACCGGGACCGCCGATTTCTCCGGGGAGCTGTTTTTT
NA,14,TRBV2,NA,TRBJ2-7,CASRPRDTSYEQYF,TGTGCCAGCAGGCCTCGGGACACCTCCTACGAGCAGTACTTC
NA,13,TRBV28,NA,TRBJ1-2,CASSLLGFGGYTF,TGTGCCAGCAGTTTATTGGGCTTCGGGGGCTACACCTTC
NA,15,TRBV29-1,NA,TRBJ2-5,CSVGFGSRFQETQYF,TGCAGCGTGGGGTTCGGCAGCAGATTTCAAGAGACCCAGTACTTC
NA,18,TRBV7-9,TRBD2,TRBJ2-1,CASSLKASGRFIDNEQFF,TGTGCCAGCAGCTTAAAGGCTAGCGGGAGATTTATCGACAATGAGCAGTTCTTC
NA,18,TRBV7-9,TRBD2,TRBJ2-1,CASSPKLSRESSYNEQFF,TGTGCCAGCAGCCCTAAACTCTCGCGGGAGAGCTCCTACAATGAGCAGTTCTTC
NA,16,TRBV4-3,TRBD2,TRBJ2-7,CASSQDAASGIYEQYF,TGCGCCAGCAGCCAAGATGCGGCTAGCGGGATCTACGAGCAGTACTTC
NA,17,TRBV7-9,NA,TRBJ2-1,CASSLSRRGHSYNEQFF,TGTGCCAGCAGCTTAAGCCGCCGGGGGCACTCCTACAATGAGCAGTTCTTC
NA,14,TRBV18,NA,TRBJ1-3,CASSPQYSGNTIYF,TGTGCCAGCTCCCCACAGTACTCTGGAAACACCATATATTTT
NA,11,TRBV20-1,NA,TRBJ2-7,CSAEAGYEQYF,TGCAGTGCCGAAGCAGGCTACGAGCAGTACTTC
NA,13,TRBV27,NA,TRBJ2-7,CASSPIADYEQYF,TGTGCCAGCAGCCCTATAGCAGACTACGAGCAGTACTTC
few,15,TRBV5-4,NA,TRBJ2-2,CASSTIGRVTGELFF,TGTGCCAGCAGCACCATAGGTCGAGTTACCGGGGAGCTGTTTTTT
NA,14,TRBV7-9,NA,TRBJ1-2,CASSAMREVDGYTF,TGTGCCAGCAGCGCGATGAGGGAAGTGGATGGCTACACCTTC
NA,13,TRBV28,TRBD2,TRBJ2-3,CASSFASGGTQYF,TGTGCCAGCAGTTTTGCTAGCGGGGGTACGCAGTATTTT
NA,17,TRBV7-8,TRBD1,TRBJ1-5,CASSLASRQGSNQPQHF,TGTGCCAGCAGCTTAGCGTCTCGACAGGGGAGCAATCAGCCCCAGCATTTT
NA,16,TRBV9,NA,TRBJ1-3,CASSSTPGLGGNTIYF,TGTGCCAGCAGTTCGACACCGGGTCTCGGGGGAAACACCATATATTTT
few,17,TRBV28,TRBD2,TRBJ2-5,CASSLSRTSGSGETQYF,TGTGCCAGCAGTTTATCCCGGACTAGCGGGAGCGGAGAGACCCAGTACTTC
NA,13,TRBV29-1,NA,TRBJ2-7,CSVFTGKGYEQYF,TGCAGCGTCTTCACAGGGAAGGGCTACGAGCAGTACTTC
NA,15,TRBV4-3,TRBD1,TRBJ2-7,CASSQADRGEYEQYF,TGCGCCAGCAGCCAAGCCGACAGGGGAGAATACGAGCAGTACTTC
NA,16,TRBV7-6,TRBD2,TRBJ2-5,CASSPLAGGNQETQYF,TGTGCCAGCAGCCCCTTAGCGGGAGGGAACCAAGAGACCCAGTACTTC
NA,15,TRBV11-1,TRBD1,TRBJ2-7,CASSPRGGQGDEQYF,TGTGCCAGCAGCCCTCGCGGGGGACAGGGGGACGAGCAGTACTTC
NA,15,TRBV27,TRBD1,TRBJ2-7,CASSMQGDRVNEQYF,TGTGCCAGCAGCATGCAGGGGGACAGGGTAAACGAGCAGTACTTC
NA,15,TRBV19,NA,TRBJ1-2,CASSIRGAPNYGYTF,TGTGCCAGTAGTATACGGGGGGCGCCCAACTATGGCTACACCTTC
many,14,TRBV19,TRBD1,TRBJ1-2,CASSWGGQGLGYTF,TGTGCCAGTAGTTGGGGCGGACAGGGACTTGGCTACACCTTC
NA,15,TRBV7-2,TRBD2,TRBJ2-7,CASSLTSGGHYEQYF,TGTGCCAGCAGCTTAACTAGCGGGGGCCACTACGAGCAGTACTTC
NA,15,TRBV7-3,NA,TRBJ2-3,CASSLEYFGTDTQYF,TGTGCCAGCAGCTTAGAGTACTTCGGCACAGATACGCAGTATTTT
NA,13,TRBV27,NA,TRBJ1-1,CASSLSNLGEAFF,TGTGCCAGCAGTTTATCAAACCTCGGGGAAGCTTTCTTT
NA,12,TRBV29-1,NA,TRBJ2-2,CSGQGNTGELFF,TGCAGCGGGCAGGGGAACACCGGGGAGCTGTTTTTT
NA,11,TRBV20-1,NA,TRBJ2-5,CSARNQGRGNF,TGCAGTGCTAGAAACCAGGGGAGAGGGAACTTC
NA,13,TRBV7-9,NA,TRBJ1-2,CASSLRLDYGYTF,TGTGCCAGCAGCTTACGGTTGGACTATGGCTACACCTTC
NA,16,TRBV5-1,TRBD2,TRBJ2-7,CASSSTSGRDLYEQYF,TGCGCCAGCAGCTCGACTAGCGGGAGGGACCTCTACGAGCAGTACTTC
NA,11,TRBV2,NA,TRBJ2-7,CASAAVYEQYF,TGTGCCAGCGCGGCGGTTTACGAGCAGTACTTC
NA,13,TRBV28,NA,TRBJ2-7,CASSTGSTYEQYF,TGTGCCAGCAGTACCGGGAGTACCTACGAGCAGTACTTC
NA,12,TRBV18,NA,TRBJ2-1,CASSPGSDEQFF,TGTGCCAGCTCACCGGGTAGCGATGAGCAGTTCTTC
once,12,TRBV14,NA,TRBJ1-2,CASSPNLYGYTF,TGTGCCAGCAGTCCCAACCTCTATGGCTACACCTTC
NA,13,TRBV5-1,NA,TRBJ1-5,CASSPTVGQAQHF,TGCGCCAGCAGCCCGACAGTAGGTCAGGCCCAGCATTTT
many,15,TRBV5-4,TRBD1,TRBJ2-3,CASSVPGQSTDTQYF,TGTGCCAGCAGCGTGCCGGGACAGAGCACAGATACGCAGTATTTT
NA,16,TRBV28,TRBD1,TRBJ1-4,CASRPGGGLVNEKLFF,TGTGCCAGCAGGCCAGGGGGCGGCCTAGTTAATGAAAAACTGTTTTTT
NA,13,TRBV28,NA,TRBJ2-7,CASSLPPFYEQYF,TGTGCCAGCAGTTTACCCCCATTCTACGAGCAGTACTTC
NA,16,TRBV5-4,TRBD2,TRBJ2-2,CASSLARGLEAGELFF,TGTGCCAGCAGCTTGGCCCGGGGACTAGAGGCCGGGGAGCTGTTTTTT
once,17,TRBV7-9,TRBD2,TRBJ2-3,CASSSFSGSHSTDTQYF,TGTGCCAGCAGCTCCTTTAGCGGGAGTCATAGCACAGATACGCAGTATTTT
NA,16,TRBV5-5,TRBD1,TRBJ1-1,CASSNDRVVRNTEAFF,TGTGCCAGCAGCAACGACAGGGTTGTTAGGAACACTGAAGCTTTCTTT
NA,18,TRBV5-1,TRBD2,TRBJ2-7,CASSVRTSGRADLYEQYF,TGCGCCAGCAGCGTTAGGACTAGCGGGAGGGCCGATTTATACGAGCAGTACTTC
NA,14,TRBV27,NA,TRBJ2-5,CASSVGRGSETQYF,TGTGCCAGCAGTGTTGGCAGGGGAAGTGAGACCCAGTACTTC
many,14,TRBV5-1,NA,TRBJ1-2,CASSAPNRAYGYTF,TGCGCCAGCAGCGCGCCCAACAGGGCCTATGGCTACACCTTC
NA,13,TRBV11-3,NA,TRBJ2-2,CASSLGRVGELFF,TGTGCCAGCAGCTTAGGCCGAGTCGGGGAGCTGTTTTTT
NA,15,TRBV7-3,NA,TRBJ2-2,CASSLTAPGAGELFF,TGTGCCAGCAGCTTAACTGCGCCGGGGGCCGGGGAGCTGTTTTTT
NA,14,TRBV18,TRBD2,TRBJ2-3,CASSPAGGTDTQYF,TGTGCCAGCTCACCGGCGGGGGGAACAGATACGCAGTATTTT
NA,15,TRBV5-6,NA,TRBJ1-2,CASSFRFSSNYGYTF,TGTGCCAGCAGCTTTCGGTTCTCTTCTAACTATGGCTACACCTTC
NA,16,TRBV4-1,NA,TRBJ2-7,CASSQTGTGGSYEQYF,TGCGCCAGCAGCCAAACCGGGACCGGAGGATCCTACGAGCAGTACTTC
few,16,TRBV4-3,TRBD1,TRBJ2-7,CASSQAFADRGYEQYF,TGCGCCAGCAGCCAAGCTTTCGCGGACAGGGGATACGAGCAGTACTTC
NA,15,TRBV18,TRBD1,TRBJ1-5,CASSLAQGTNQPQHF,TGTGCCAGCTCACTGGCACAGGGGACCAATCAGCCCCAGCATTTT
NA,15,TRBV7-9,TRBD1,TRBJ1-3,CASSPRGLGGNTIYF,TGTGCCAGCAGCCCCAGGGGGCTAGGAGGAAACACCATATATTTT